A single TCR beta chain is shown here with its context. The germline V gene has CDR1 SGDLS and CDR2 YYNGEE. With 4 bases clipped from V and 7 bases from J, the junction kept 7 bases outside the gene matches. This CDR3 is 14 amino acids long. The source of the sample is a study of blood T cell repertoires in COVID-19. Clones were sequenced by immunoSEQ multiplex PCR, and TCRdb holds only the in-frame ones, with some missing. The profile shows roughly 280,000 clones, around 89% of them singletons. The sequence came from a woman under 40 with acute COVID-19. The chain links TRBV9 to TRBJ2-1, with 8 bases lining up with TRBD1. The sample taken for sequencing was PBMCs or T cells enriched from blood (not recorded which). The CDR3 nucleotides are TGTGCCAGCAGCAAAGGACAGGGCTGGAATGAGCAGTTCTTC. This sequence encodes CASSKGQGWNEQFF.